The 26 T cell receptor beta chains below were found in one sample sequenced in a study of shared clonotypes between healthy human individuals. TCRdb's table, derived via immunoSEQ multiplex PCR, lists solely in-frame clones and lacks some. The repertoire holds under 2,500,000 clones, with approximately 95% as singletons. Specimen: naive CD4+ T cells sorted from blood. Subset meaning: CD45RA+ positively selected. The source of these receptors is a man younger than 30 in good health.

The chain is built from TRBV28 and TRBJ1-2, with D tentatively TRBD1 (6 bases). The CDR3 sequence is 13 residues long. V was trimmed by 5 bases and J by 8 bases, leaving 15 bases between them. Per germline, CDR1 MDHEN and CDR2 SYDVKM. The CDR3 region is CASSPPGALGYTF. The CDR3 DNA reads TGTGCCAGCAGTCCCCCAGGGGCTTTAGGCTACACCTTC.

The CDR3 bases are TGTGCCAGCAGCTCCACCGCAGGGGGCGAGCAGTACTTC. Its protein product is CASSSTAGGEQYF. V usage is TRBV5-4 and J usage is TRBJ2-7; 7 nucleotides align to TRBD1. V lost 3 bases and J lost 6; bases outside the gene matches: 6. The CDR3 is 13 amino acids. CDR1 and CDR2 from the germline V gene are SGHNT and YYREEE (reference sequence).

The chain links TRBV7-9 to TRBJ1-1; TRBD1 matches at 7 bases. Trimming took 4 bases from V and 0 from J; bases not matched to a gene: 8. Germline-derived CDR1 and CDR2 are SEHNR and FQNEAQ (reference sequence). The CDR3 consists of 16 residues. The CDR3 DNA is TGTGCCAGCAGCTATTTCCTGACAGGGATGAACACTGAAGCTTTCTTT. Amino acid sequence: CASSYFLTGMNTEAFF.

V usage is TRBV27 and J usage is TRBJ1-2, with TRBD1 identical over 8 bases. V was clipped by 6 bases and J by 0 bases; unmatched bases: 12. The V gene's germline CDR1 is MNHEY and CDR2 SMNVEV (reference sequence). The CDR3 runs to 17 residues. CDR3 region: CASSRGQGEPANYGYTF. The CDR3 DNA sequence: TGTGCCAGCAGCCGAGGACAGGGCGAACCCGCTAACTATGGCTACACCTTC.

The V call is TRBV6-5, the J call TRBJ1-1; D gene unclear. V lost 6 bases, J lost 1 base, and 12 bases lay in between. Germline V gene data show CDR1 as MNHEY and CDR2 as SVGAGI. This CDR3 has 14 amino acids. CDR3: CASRVLLGNTEAFF. CDR3 coding DNA: TGTGCCAGCAGGGTACTTCTCGGGAACACTGAAGCTTTCTTT.

V gene TRBV14 combines with J gene TRBJ2-7, with D possibly matching TRBD2 (7 bases). The germline gives CDR1 SGHDN, CDR2 FVKESK. The CDR3 is 16 amino acids. Trimming pared 3 bases from V and 3 bases from J, leaving 18 bases between. CDR3 bases: TGTGCCAGCAGCCAGCGGGGGCCCGGGAACCTCTACGAGCAGTACTTC. Its protein product is CASSQRGPGNLYEQYF.

This rearrangement joins TRBV5-1 to TRBJ2-5; D is possibly TRBD1 (7 bases). The CDR3 length is 14 residues. The V end was cut by 6 bases, the J end by 5 bases, with 17 bases between. Germline V lookup: CDR1 SGHRS, CDR2 YFSETQ. The CDR3 region has the DNA TGCGCCAGCAACCCTACAGGGGACTGGGAGACCCAGTACTTC. It yields the protein CASNPTGDWETQYF.

The chain couples TRBV5-4 to TRBJ2-7; 14 bases agree with TRBD2. The length of the CDR3 is 17 residues. Germline V gives CDR1 SGHNT, CDR2 YYREEE (reference sequence). Trimming removed 3 bases from V and 3 bases from J; junction bases left unmatched: 8. The CDR3 protein is CASSSGTSGRGRYEQYF. CDR3 coding DNA: TGTGCCAGCAGCTCCGGGACTAGCGGGAGAGGACGCTACGAGCAGTACTTC.

This chain links TRBV5-4 with TRBJ2-5; D unclear. There are 15 residues in the CDR3. Germline V gene data show CDR1 as SGHNT and CDR2 as YYREEE (reference sequence). V was pared by 0 bases and J by 1 base, with 10 bases between. DNA of the CDR3: TGTGCCAGCAGCTTGGATCTGGGCAGCCAAGAGACCCAGTACTTC. This translates into CASSLDLGSQETQYF.

This CDR3 reads CASSVNRGASYEQYF. The CDR3 DNA reads TGTGCCAGCAGTGTAAACAGGGGCGCCTCCTACGAGCAGTACTTC. The chain is built from TRBV6-4 and TRBJ2-7; TRBD1 matches 7 bases. The germline gives CDR1 MRHNA, CDR2 SNTAGT. V lost 4 bases, J lost 0 bases, and 6 bases stayed unmatched. The length of the CDR3 is 15 residues.

The chain couples TRBV19 to TRBJ2-5; D may match TRBD1 or TRBD2 (5 bases each). The germline V and J ends were trimmed by 4 bases and 3 bases, with 9 bases remaining between them. CDR3 length: 13 residues. Germline V gene data show CDR1 as LNHDA and CDR2 as SQIVND (reference sequence). The CDR3 nucleotides read TGTGCCAGTAGTAGGGACGGAAAAGAGACCCAGTACTTC. Translated: CASSRDGKETQYF. Drawing the rest from reference TRBV19 and TRBJ2-5, the complete variable domain is DGGITQSPKYLFRKEGQNVTLSCEQNLNHDAMYWYRQDPGQGLRLIYYSQIVNDFQKGDIAEGYSVSREKKESFPLTVTSAQKNPTAFYLCASSRDGKETQYFGPGTRLLVL.

V gene TRBV28 combines with J gene TRBJ1-1; 10 nucleotides agree with TRBD1. The J segment lost 6 bases and the V segment lost 5 bases, leaving 6 bases of the junction unmatched. This CDR3 comprises 14 residues. Germline CDR1 is MDHEN and CDR2 is SYDVKM. The CDR3 loop reads CASSGPGQGSEAFF. CDR3 in DNA: TGTGCCAGCAGTGGACCGGGACAGGGGTCTGAAGCTTTCTTT.

The chain combines TRBV5-1 with TRBJ2-7, with D possibly being TRBD2 (6 bases). Trimming stripped 4 bases from V and 3 bases from J, with 14 bases between. This CDR3 spans 14 amino acids. The germline V gene has CDR1 SGHRS and CDR2 YFSETQ. CDR3 loop: CASSPGDPSYEQYF. CDR3 in DNA: TGCGCCAGCAGCCCGGGGGACCCTAGCTACGAGCAGTACTTC.

Details on this clone: The same CDR3 can be traced to other DNA sequences in this sample. The J gene is TRBJ2-7, the V gene TRBV18; 9 positions match TRBD1. Germline V CDR1 and CDR2: KGHSH, LQKENI. The CDR3 extends over 15 amino acids. The trim removed 2 bases at V and 3 bases at J, leaving 5 bases unmatched. CDR3: CASSPGQGLSYEQYF. The CDR3 nucleotides are TGTGCCAGCTCACCAGGACAGGGGCTTAGCTACGAGCAGTACTTC. The variable domain in full, with the rest retrieved from reference TRBV18 and TRBJ2-7, is NAGVMQNPRHLVRRRGQEARLRCSPMKGHSHVYWYRQLPEEGLKFMVYLQKENIIDESGMPKERFSAEFPKEGPSILRIQQVVRGDSAAYFCASSPGQGLSYEQYFGPGTRLTVT.

The CDR3 bases are TGTGCCAGCACTCCCACCGGACAGGGAACTGGCGGCTACACCTTC. Protein sequence: CASTPTGQGTGGYTF. This sequence joins TRBV28 and TRBJ1-2; 8 nucleotides align to TRBD1. Germline V gene data show CDR1 as MDHEN and CDR2 as SYDVKM. The CDR3 is 15 amino acids. The V gene end was trimmed by 7 bases and the J gene end by 8 bases; junction bases not matched to a gene: 15.

To note about this clone: Other DNA sequences in this sample translate to the same CDR3. J is TRBJ2-7 and V is TRBV4-3; D remains unclear. This CDR3 comprises 13 residues. Trimming cost V 0 bases and J 4 bases, with 7 bases left between them. Germline CDR1 is LGHNA and CDR2 is YSLEER. The chain's CDR3 is CASSQENGYEQYF. CDR3 coding DNA: TGCGCCAGCAGCCAAGAGAACGGGTACGAGCAGTACTTC.

This CDR3 reads CAASEWGDGYTF. CDR3 nucleotides: TGTGCCGCCTCGGAGTGGGGTGATGGCTACACCTTC. The V and J genes are TRBV6-1 and TRBJ1-2; D not resolved. The CDR3 is 12 amino acids. V lost 11 bases and J 6 bases, leaving 16 bases between the germline ends. Germline values: CDR1 MNHNS, CDR2 SASEGT.

This clone was counted between two and nine times. The chain employs TRBV20-1 and TRBJ1-1, with unresolved D. Germline V gives CDR1 DFQATT, CDR2 SNEGSKA (reference sequence). The CDR3 consists of 11 residues. Deletions cut 3 bases from V and 5 bases from J, with 7 bases between. CDR3: CSARSQTEAFF. In DNA, the CDR3 is TGCAGTGCTAGGAGTCAAACTGAAGCTTTCTTT.

V usage is TRBV30 and J usage is TRBJ1-2; D is ambiguous. V was trimmed by 4 bases and J by 9 bases, leaving 15 bases between them. Germline CDR1 is GTSNPN and CDR2 is SVGIG (reference sequence). The CDR3 is 12 residues long. CDR3 DNA sequence: TGTGCCTGGACCGGAGACTATAGGAGCTACACCTTC. Translating it yields CAWTGDYRSYTF.

With regard to this clone: Other DNA sequences of this sample code for an identical CDR3. The chain couples TRBV10-3 to TRBJ2-2; TRBD2 agrees at 11 bases. Trimming at V came to 6 bases and at J to 5 bases, leaving 2 bases not matched to a gene. Germline V gene lookup returns CDR1 ENHRY and CDR2 SYGVKD. The CDR3 extends over 14 amino acids. CDR3 residues: CAIRGTSGTGELFF. CDR3 nucleotides: TGTGCCATCAGGGGGACTAGCGGAACCGGGGAGCTGTTTTTT.

In DNA, the CDR3 is TGTGCCAGCAGTGAATCAGGACAGAGCTCTGGAAACACCATATATTTT. Translating it yields CASSESGQSSGNTIYF. The chain recombines TRBV2 with TRBJ1-3; possible D gene TRBD1, 6 bases. Germline CDR1 is SNHLY and CDR2 is FYNNEI. The V end was cut by 2 bases, the J end by 0 bases, with 11 bases between. The CDR3 sequence is 16 residues long.

In this sample, this clone turned up a few times. This specimen includes other DNA sequences encoding the same CDR3. The chain joins TRBV7-2 to TRBJ2-2; unclear D gene. Germline lookup yields CDR1 SGHTA and CDR2 FQGNSA. Trimming shortened V by 0 bases and J by 4 bases, and 3 bases separated the two germline ends. The CDR3 extends over 13 amino acids. The CDR3 DNA is TGTGCCAGCAGCTTAGCGGGCACCGGGGAGCTGTTTTTT. Its protein is CASSLAGTGELFF. Full variable domain (missing parts from reference TRBV7-2 and TRBJ2-2): GAGVSQSPSNKVTEKGKDVELRCDPISGHTALYWYRQSLGQGLEFLIYFQGNSAPDKSGLPSDRFSAERTGGSVSTLTIQRTQQEDSAVYLCASSLAGTGELFFGEGSRLTVL.

The chain recombines TRBV7-8 with TRBJ2-5, with a weak D call TRBD2 (6 bases). Germline CDR1 SGHVS, CDR2 FQNEAQ. The V gene lost 0 bases and the J gene lost 4 bases, with 9 bases spanning the gap. This CDR3 has 14 residues. The CDR3 DNA follows: TGTGCCAGCAGCTTAGCGGGGACTCTAGAGACCCAGTACTTC. Translation gives CASSLAGTLETQYF.

This clone was seen a handful of times. The J gene is TRBJ1-1, the V gene TRBV9, with D unresolved. This CDR3 spans 15 amino acids. The V gene lost 6 bases and the J gene lost 0 bases, with 15 bases spanning the gap. CDR1 and CDR2 (germline): SGDLS, YYNGEE. The CDR3 sequence is CASTLMGGMNTEAFF. DNA for the CDR3: TGTGCCAGCACCCTAATGGGCGGAATGAACACTGAAGCTTTCTTT.

V is TRBV5-4 and J is TRBJ2-2, with no clear D. This CDR3 contains 14 residues. The germline gives CDR1 SGHNT, CDR2 YYREEE (reference sequence). Trimming pared 0 bases from V and 1 base from J, leaving 4 bases between. The CDR3 DNA reads as TGTGCCAGCAGCTTGGATCAGAACACCGGGGAGCTGTTTTTT. Amino acid sequence: CASSLDQNTGELFF.

The rearrangement links TRBV10-3 to TRBJ2-7; D gene ambiguous. Germline CDR1 reads ENHRY; CDR2 reads SYGVKD. The CDR3 length is 11 residues. V gave up 6 bases and J gave up 5 bases, with 8 bases separating them. CDR3 DNA sequence: TGTGCCATCAGAAACGGCGACGAGCAGTACTTC. Protein: CAIRNGDEQYF.